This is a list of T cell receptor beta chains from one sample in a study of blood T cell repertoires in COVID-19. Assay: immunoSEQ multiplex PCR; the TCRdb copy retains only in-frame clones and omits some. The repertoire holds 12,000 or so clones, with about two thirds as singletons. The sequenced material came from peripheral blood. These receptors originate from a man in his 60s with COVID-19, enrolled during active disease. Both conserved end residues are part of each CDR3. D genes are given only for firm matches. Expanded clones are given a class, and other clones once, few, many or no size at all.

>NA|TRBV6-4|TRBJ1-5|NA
TGTGCCAGCATGGGGCGGGGTCCGAGCAATCAGCCCCAGCATTTT
CASMGRGPSNQPQHF
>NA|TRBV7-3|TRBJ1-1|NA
TGTGCCAGCAGCTTACGGAGGAACACTGAAGCTTTCTTT
CASSLRRNTEAFF
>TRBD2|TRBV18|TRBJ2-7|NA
TGTGCCAGCTCACCACCGCTAGCGGACGAGCAGTACTTC
CASSPPLADEQYF
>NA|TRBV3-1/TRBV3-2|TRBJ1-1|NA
TGTGCCAGCAGCACTCTTAATCCTTCAATTCGCACTGAAGCTTTCTTT
CASSTLNPSIRTEAFF
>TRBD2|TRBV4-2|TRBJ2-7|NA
TGTGCCAGCAGCCAAGATGAGGCGGGGGGGTCCTACGAGCAGTACTTC
CASSQDEAGGSYEQYF
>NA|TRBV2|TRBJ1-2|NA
TGTGCCAGCGCGAGGAGGGCCGAGAGGGAAGATGGCTACACCTTC
CASARRAEREDGYTF
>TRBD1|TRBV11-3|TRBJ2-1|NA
TGTGCCAGCAGCCCCCGGGCAGGGGGTTCGTTCTTC
CASSPRAGGSFF
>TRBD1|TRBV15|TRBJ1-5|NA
TGTGCCACCAGCAGAGATCTAACAGGGGGCCATACTCAGCCCCAGCATTTT
CATSRDLTGGHTQPQHF
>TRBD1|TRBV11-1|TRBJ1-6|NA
TGTGCCAGCAGCCGGACAGGAAATAATTCACCCCTCCACTTT
CASSRTGNNSPLHF
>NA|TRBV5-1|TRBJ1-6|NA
TGCGCCAGCAGCTACGGACAACCACCCCTCCACTTT
CASSYGQPPLHF
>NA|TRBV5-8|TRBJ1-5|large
TGTGCCAGCAGCTTGGAAGGACAGACCTATAGCAATCAGCCCCAGCATTTT
CASSLEGQTYSNQPQHF
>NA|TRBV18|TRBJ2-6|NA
TGTGCCAGCTCACCCCGAACAGGGAACTCTGGGGCCAACGTCCTGACTTTC
CASSPRTGNSGANVLTF
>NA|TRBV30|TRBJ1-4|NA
TGTGCCTTGAACCGGGGGAATGAAAAACTGTTTTTT
CALNRGNEKLFF
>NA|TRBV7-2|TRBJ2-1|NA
TGTGCCAGCAGCCGACTCCTCGGCAATGAGCAGTTCTTC
CASSRLLGNEQFF
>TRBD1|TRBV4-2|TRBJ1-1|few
TGTGCCAGCAGCCAGGACAGGGGTCGCACTGAAGCTTTCTTT
CASSQDRGRTEAFF
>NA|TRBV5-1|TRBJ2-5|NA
TGCGCCAGCAGCTTGCCAGGAGAGACCCAGTACTTC
CASSLPGETQYF
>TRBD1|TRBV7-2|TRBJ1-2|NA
TGTGCCAGCAGCTTAGGCTGGGACAGGGGAAATTATGGCTACACCTTC
CASSLGWDRGNYGYTF
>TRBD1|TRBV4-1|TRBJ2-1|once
TGCGCCAGCAGCCTAGATTTATTCGGGACAGGGGGCTACAATGAGCAGTTCTTC
CASSLDLFGTGGYNEQFF
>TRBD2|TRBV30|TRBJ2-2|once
TGTGCCTGGAACCCTGGGACTAGCGGGAGTGCCGGGGAGCTGTTTTTT
CAWNPGTSGSAGELFF
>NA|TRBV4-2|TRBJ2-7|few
TGTGCCAGCAGCCGAACAGTCACCTACGAGCAGTACTTC
CASSRTVTYEQYF
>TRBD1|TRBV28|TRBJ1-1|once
TGTGCCAGCAGGTCATACGGGACAGGGGGCTTGACTGAAGCTTTCTTT
CASRSYGTGGLTEAFF
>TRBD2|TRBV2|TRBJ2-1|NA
TGTGCCAGCAGTGACGTAGCGGGGCGATACAATGAGCAGTTCTTC
CASSDVAGRYNEQFF
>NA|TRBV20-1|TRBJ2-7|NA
TGCAGTGCTTCCCTCAAGGGGGAGCAGTACTTC
CSASLKGEQYF
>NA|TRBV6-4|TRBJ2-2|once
TGTGCCAGCAGTGACTTACCCGGGGGACTCACCGGGGAGCTGTTTTTT
CASSDLPGGLTGELFF
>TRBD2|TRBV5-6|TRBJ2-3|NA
TGTGCCAGCAGCTTGGCGACTAGCGGGAGAACAGATACGCAGTATTTT
CASSLATSGRTDTQYF
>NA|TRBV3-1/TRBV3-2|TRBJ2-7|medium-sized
TGTGCCAGCAGCCCGATTGACAGCTACGAGCAGTACTTC
CASSPIDSYEQYF
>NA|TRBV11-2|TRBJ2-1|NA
TGTGCCAGCAGCTATGGGGGGATCTACAATGAGCAGTTCTTC
CASSYGGIYNEQFF
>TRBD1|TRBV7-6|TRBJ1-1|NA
TGTGCCAGCAGCCCATACCCGGGGACAGGCCCGAGTACTGAAGCTTTCTTT
CASSPYPGTGPSTEAFF
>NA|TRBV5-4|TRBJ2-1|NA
TGTGCCAGCAGCTCCCGACAGCGAGCCTACAATGAGCAGTTCTTC
CASSSRQRAYNEQFF
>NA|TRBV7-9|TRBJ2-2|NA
TGTGCCAGCAGCCTGGGGGCGACCGGGGAGCTGTTTTTT
CASSLGATGELFF
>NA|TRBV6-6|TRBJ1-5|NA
TGTGCCAGCAGTTCCCGACCCCTTCAGGGAGGTCAGCCCCAGCATTTT
CASSSRPLQGGQPQHF
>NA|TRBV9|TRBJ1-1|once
TGTGCCAGCAGCTCTCCCTCCGGGGCTTTCTTT
CASSSPSGAFF
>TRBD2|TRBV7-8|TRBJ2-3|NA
TGTGCCAGCAGCTTACCTGGGACTAGCGATTTCTCAGATACGCAGTATTTT
CASSLPGTSDFSDTQYF
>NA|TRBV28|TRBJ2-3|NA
TGTGCCAGCAGTTTTCTTAGCGGAACAGATACGCAGTATTTT
CASSFLSGTDTQYF
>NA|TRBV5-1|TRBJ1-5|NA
TGCGCCAGCAGCTTCGGTAGCAATCAGCCCCAGCATTTT
CASSFGSNQPQHF
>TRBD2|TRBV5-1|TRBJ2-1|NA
TGCGCCAGCAGCTCCGGACTAGCGGGATCCAACAATGAGCAGTTCTTC
CASSSGLAGSNNEQFF
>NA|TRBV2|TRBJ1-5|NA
TGTGCCAGCAGTGAGCCTACCAATCAGCCCCAGCATTTT
CASSEPTNQPQHF
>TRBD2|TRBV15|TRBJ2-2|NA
TGTGCCACCGCGAGTGGACTAGCGGGAGGAGGGGGGGAGCTGTTTTTT
CATASGLAGGGGELFF
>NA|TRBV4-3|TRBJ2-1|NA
TGCGCCAGCAGCCAGAGGACTAACTACAATGAGCAGTTCTTC
CASSQRTNYNEQFF
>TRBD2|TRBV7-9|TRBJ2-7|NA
TGTGCCAGCCGCTTCGGGGGCGGCGCGGGGGGCGCATCCTACGAGCAGTACTTC
CASRFGGGAGGASYEQYF
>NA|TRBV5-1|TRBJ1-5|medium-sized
TGCGCCAGCAGCGAGCAGGGTAACAATCAGCCCCAGCATTTT
CASSEQGNNQPQHF
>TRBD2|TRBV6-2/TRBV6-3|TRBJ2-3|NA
TGTGCCAGCAGTTACCCGGGGGAGGGCCTCACAGATACGCAGTATTTT
CASSYPGEGLTDTQYF
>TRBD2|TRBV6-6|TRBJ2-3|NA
TGTGCCAGCAGGGGGACTAGCGGGGGCACAGATACGCAGTATTTT
CASRGTSGGTDTQYF
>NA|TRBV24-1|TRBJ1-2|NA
TGTGCCACCAGTGATGGTCAGGGTAAGACGCTCGGCTACACCTTC
CATSDGQGKTLGYTF
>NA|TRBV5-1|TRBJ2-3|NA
TGCGCCAGCAGCTTGGGCGGGGTTGGTCGAGATACGCAGTATTTT
CASSLGGVGRDTQYF
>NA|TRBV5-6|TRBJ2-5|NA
TGTGCCAGCAGCTCGGGACTCGCGAGGTGGACCCAGTACTTC
CASSSGLARWTQYF
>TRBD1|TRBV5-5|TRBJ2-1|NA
TGTGCCAGCAGACATGGGACAGGGGTGTATGAGCAGTTCTTC
CASRHGTGVYEQFF
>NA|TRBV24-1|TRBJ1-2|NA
TGTGCCACCCTCACCGGGGTAACTAACTATGGCTACACCTTC
CATLTGVTNYGYTF
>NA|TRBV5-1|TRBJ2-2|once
TGCGCCAGCAGCTTCTGGCCCACGAACACCGGGGAGCTGTTTTTT
CASSFWPTNTGELFF
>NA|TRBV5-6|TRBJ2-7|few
TGTGCCAGCAGCTTGGGTAGCTCCGAGCAGTACTTC
CASSLGSSEQYF